Following are 27 T cell receptor beta chains from one sample sequenced in a study of shared clonotypes between healthy human individuals. Assay used: immunoSEQ multiplex PCR; TCRdb lists only in-frame clones, some missing. The table has 2 million to 3 million clones, approximately 94% seen once. Sequencing was performed on naive CD4+ T cells from PBMCs. Subset indicated: CD45RA+ positively selected. Receptors were obtained from a man aged 18 to 29 in good health. Some clones in this sample may be carry-over from other donors' samples.

The rearrangement links TRBV10-3 to TRBJ2-2, with D perhaps TRBD2 (5 bases). V gave up 0 bases and J gave up 6 bases, with 8 bases separating them. This CDR3 is built from 14 residues. Germline V gene lookup returns CDR1 ENHRY and CDR2 SYGVKD. The CDR3: CAISESRVAGELFF. In DNA form, the CDR3 reads TGTGCCATCAGTGAGTCGAGGGTTGCCGGGGAGCTGTTTTTT.

The V gene is TRBV7-3, the J gene TRBJ1-2; TRBD1 matches 7 bases. The CDR3 loop spans 15 amino acids. The junction had 11 bases not matched to a gene; V was cut back by 5 bases and J by 5 bases. The germline V gene has CDR1 SGHTA and CDR2 FQGTGA. CDR3 loop: CASSPGDRRAYGYTF. The CDR3 nucleotides are TGTGCCAGCAGCCCAGGGGACAGAAGGGCTTATGGCTACACCTTC. The full variable domain, in which reference TRBV7-3 and TRBJ1-2 provide the parts outside the CDR3, is GAGVSQTPSNKVTEKGKYVELRCDPISGHTALYWYRQSLGQGPEFLIYFQGTGAADDSGLPNDRFFAVRPEGSVSTLKIQRTERGDSAVYLCASSPGDRRAYGYTFGSGTRLTVV.

As to this clone: The identical CDR3 is also encoded by other nucleotide sequences in the sample. V is TRBV7-2 and J is TRBJ2-6; D is perhaps TRBD1 (5 bases). The CDR3 spans 15 residues. Germline CDR1 SGHTA, CDR2 FQGNSA. V was pared by 0 bases and J by 2 bases, with 5 bases between. The CDR3 nucleotides are TGTGCCAGCAGCTTAGCAGGGGCTGGGGCCAACGTCCTGACTTTC. This codes for CASSLAGAGANVLTF.

The chain recombines TRBV2 with TRBJ2-1; D ambiguous. The CDR3 has 15 residues. The V gene's germline CDR1 is SNHLY and CDR2 FYNNEI. V lost 3 bases to trimming and J lost 3 bases, with 12 bases between them. CDR3 in DNA: TGTGCCAGCAGTGATCCCGGTTTGGGCTACAATGAGCAGTTCTTC. This translates into CASSDPGLGYNEQFF.

V gene TRBV27 combines with J gene TRBJ2-1; TRBD2 aligns across 7 bases. V dropped 2 bases and J dropped 4; count of bases not matched to a gene: 8. This CDR3 has 16 residues. Germline CDR1 reads MNHEY; CDR2 reads SMNVEV (reference sequence). The CDR3 sequence: CASSLLVGGPYNEQFF. The CDR3 region has the DNA TGTGCCAGCAGTTTACTAGTGGGAGGGCCGTACAATGAGCAGTTCTTC.

This clone appeared once. The CDR3: CASRPTGTLGEQYF. In DNA, the CDR3 is TGTGCCAGCAGGCCGACCGGGACGCTGGGCGAGCAGTACTTC. V gene TRBV28 combines with J gene TRBJ2-7; D may correspond to TRBD1 or TRBD2 (5 bases each). This CDR3 comprises 14 residues. V lost 6 bases and J lost 6, with 18 bases in between. The germline V gene has CDR1 MDHEN and CDR2 SYDVKM.

The genes are TRBV7-2 and TRBJ2-7; 11 positions agree with TRBD2. V was clipped by 2 bases and J by 0 bases; unmatched bases: 6. Germline CDR1 SGHTA, CDR2 FQGNSA. The CDR3 runs 17 residues. CDR3 amino acids: CASSLPGTSGRSYEQYF. CDR3 DNA sequence: TGTGCCAGCAGCTTACCCGGGACTAGCGGTCGCTCCTACGAGCAGTACTTC.

In regard to this clone: This specimen includes other DNA sequences encoding the same CDR3. The J gene is TRBJ2-7, the V gene TRBV5-4; no reliable D call. The CDR3 loop spans 13 amino acids. Trimming cost V 0 bases and J 7 bases, with 11 bases left between them. The germline gives CDR1 SGHNT, CDR2 YYREEE (reference sequence). The chain's CDR3 is CASSLVGVGEQYF. The CDR3 nucleotides are TGTGCCAGCAGCTTGGTAGGCGTAGGGGAGCAGTACTTC.

V gene TRBV29-1 combines with J gene TRBJ1-2; no clear D. Trimming left V 4 bases short and J 5 bases short, with 11 bases between. Germline CDR1 reads SQVTM; CDR2 reads ANQGSEA. This CDR3 comprises 12 residues. The DNA of the CDR3 is TGCAGCGTTGGGGCAGCAGTATATGGCTACACCTTC. Translating gives CSVGAAVYGYTF.

This clone was seen only a few times. Other DNA sequences from this sample encode an identical CDR3 as well. This chain joins TRBV7-3 and TRBJ2-6, with D uncertain. V was clipped by 3 bases and J by 0 bases, with 6 bases between them. Germline loops: CDR1 SGHTA, CDR2 FQGTGA. The CDR3 totals 15 residues. The CDR3 loop reads CASSLSSSGANVLTF. Written as DNA, the CDR3 is TGTGCCAGCAGCTTGAGTAGCTCTGGGGCCAACGTCCTGACTTTC.

This chain links TRBV25-1 with TRBJ2-7; 11 bases map to TRBD2. Losses at the gene ends were 4 bases for V and 4 bases for J; bases not matched to a gene: 6. CDR3 length: 15 residues. Germline assignment: CDR1 MGHDK and CDR2 SYGVNS. The CDR3 spells CASSARLAGTYEQYF. CDR3 nucleotide sequence: TGTGCCAGCAGTGCGAGACTAGCGGGGACGTACGAGCAGTACTTC.

The gene calls are TRBV27 and TRBJ2-3, with 9 bases lining up with TRBD2. V trimming: 2 bases; J trimming: 5 bases; junction bases outside the gene matches: 11. This CDR3 region has 17 residues. In germline, CDR1 is MNHEY, CDR2 SMNVEV (reference sequence). CDR3 in DNA: TGTGCCAGCAGTTTAGCGGGAGGGCGCTCGGGTAGAGATACGCAGTATTTT. Amino acid sequence: CASSLAGGRSGRDTQYF.

The chain recombines TRBV5-1 with TRBJ1-1; possibly TRBD1 for D (5 bases). From germline, CDR1 is SGHRS and CDR2 YFSETQ. The CDR3 extends over 14 amino acids. V gave up 9 bases and J gave up 5 bases, with 20 bases separating them. CDR3 in DNA: TGCGCCACCAAGGTCCAGGGCGCGGGTACTGAAGCTTTCTTT. It is translated as CATKVQGAGTEAFF.

The chain has TRBV19 and TRBJ1-1, with D hard to call. CDR1 is LNHDA, CDR2 SQIVND, per germline (reference sequence). V gave up 3 bases and J gave up 1 base, with 15 bases separating them. The CDR3 runs 16 residues. The CDR3 reads CASSIKGPARNTEAFF. In nucleotides, the CDR3 is TGTGCCAGTAGTATTAAGGGCCCTGCTCGGAACACTGAAGCTTTCTTT. The full variable domain, rest sourced from reference TRBV19 and TRBJ1-1, is DGGITQSPKYLFRKEGQNVTLSCEQNLNHDAMYWYRQDPGQGLRLIYYSQIVNDFQKGDIAEGYSVSREKKESFPLTVTSAQKNPTAFYLCASSIKGPARNTEAFFGQGTRLTVV.

The chain recombines TRBV19 with TRBJ2-7, with 10 bases identical to TRBD2. Germline V gene data show CDR1 as LNHDA and CDR2 as SQIVND (reference sequence). Trimming removed 7 bases from V and 4 bases from J; junction bases left unmatched: 10. The CDR3 sequence is 15 residues long. In DNA, the CDR3 is TGTGCCAGTACCCGGGCTAGCGGGAGTCGGTACGAGCAGTACTTC. Its translation is CASTRASGSRYEQYF.

The genes are TRBV7-2 and TRBJ2-2; D remains unclear. The ends were cut back, 2 bases at V and 0 bases at J, with 13 bases in the middle. The CDR3 extends over 17 amino acids. Germline CDR1 is SGHTA and CDR2 is FQGNSA. The CDR3 sequence: CASSLNGRTPNTGELFF. DNA of the CDR3: TGTGCCAGCAGCTTAAACGGACGGACCCCGAACACCGGGGAGCTGTTTTTT.

The chain joins TRBV5-1 to TRBJ2-7; a weak D match, TRBD2 (6 bases). V lost 2 bases and J lost 6, with 15 bases in between. The germline V gene encodes CDR1 SGHRS and CDR2 YFSETQ. The CDR3 covers 14 residues. DNA of the CDR3: TGCGCCAGCAGCTTCGGCGGGGTGGCGGCCGAGCAGTACTTC. Protein product: CASSFGGVAAEQYF.

The J gene is TRBJ1-2, the V gene TRBV15; D is ambiguous. From germline, CDR1 is LNHNV and CDR2 YYDKDF (reference sequence). This CDR3 is built from 18 residues. V lost 4 bases, J lost 2 bases, and 23 bases lay in between. The CDR3 nucleotides read TGTGCCACCAGCATGCACACCCCGGGTCGCGACCCCAACTATGGCTACACCTTC. This sequence encodes CATSMHTPGRDPNYGYTF. The whole variable domain, remainder taken from reference TRBV15 and TRBJ1-2, is DAMVIQNPRYQVTQFGKPVTLSCSQTLNHNVMYWYQQKSSQAPKLLFHYYDKDFNNEADTPDNFQSRRPNTSFCFLDIRSPGLGDTAMYLCATSMHTPGRDPNYGYTFGSGTRLTVV.

The chain is built from TRBV14 and TRBJ2-7; 7 bases align to TRBD1. Per the germline V gene, CDR1 is SGHDN and CDR2 is FVKESK. With 5 bases clipped from V and 6 bases from J, the junction kept 13 bases outside the gene matches. The CDR3 contains 15 residues. The CDR3 loop is CASSARQGSLAEQYF. As DNA, the CDR3 is TGTGCCAGCAGCGCCCGACAGGGTTCCCTCGCCGAGCAGTACTTC.

The rearrangement links TRBV28 to TRBJ2-2; TRBD2 agrees at 8 bases. The V segment lost 1 base and the J segment 4 bases; nucleotides outside the gene matches: 5. Germline loops: CDR1 MDHEN, CDR2 SYDVKM. This CDR3 has 16 amino acids. The DNA of the CDR3 is TGTGCCAGCAGTTTATCCGGGAGGGCCGTCACCGGGGAGCTGTTTTTT. It specifies CASSLSGRAVTGELFF. The whole variable domain, remainder taken from reference TRBV28 and TRBJ2-2, is DVKVTQSSRYLVKRTGEKVFLECVQDMDHENMFWYRQDPGLGLRLIYFSYDVKMKEKGDIPEGYSVSREKKERFSLILESASTNQTSMYLCASSLSGRAVTGELFFGEGSRLTVL.

The chain carries TRBV4-1 and TRBJ1-4; perhaps TRBD1 as D (5 bases). V lost 0 bases to trimming and J lost 6 bases, with 14 bases between them. The CDR3 is made up of 16 amino acids. The germline V gene encodes CDR1 MGHRA and CDR2 YSYEKL. CDR3 bases: TGCGCCAGCAGCCAAGATCCGGGGGTAGCAGATGAAAAACTGTTTTTT. As protein: CASSQDPGVADEKLFF.

This clone was detected only once. This chain connects TRBV15 to TRBJ2-7, with TRBD2 as a possible D gene (6 bases). Germline V lookup: CDR1 LNHNV, CDR2 YYDKDF (reference sequence). With 3 bases removed from V and 5 bases from J, the gap between germline ends came to 8 bases. CDR3 length equals 12 residues. CDR3 nucleotides: TGTGCCACCAGCAGCGGAGGGGACGAGCAGTACTTC. This gives the protein CATSSGGDEQYF.

This chain links TRBV5-6 with TRBJ2-1; D possibly corresponds to TRBD1 (5 bases). The CDR3 totals 12 residues. V dropped 3 bases and J dropped 9 bases, with 10 bases sitting between them. CDR1 and CDR2 (germline): SGHDT, YYEEEE. The CDR3 sequence is CASSYRTTEQFF. The CDR3 bases are TGTGCCAGCAGCTACAGGACAACTGAGCAGTTCTTC. Drawing the rest from reference TRBV5-6 and TRBJ2-1, the complete variable domain is DAGVTQSPTHLIKTRGQQVTLRCSPKSGHDTVSWYQQALGQGPQFIFQYYEEEERQRGNFPDRFSGHQFPNYSSELNVNALLLGDSALYLCASSYRTTEQFFGPGTRLTVL.

The V gene is TRBV28, the J gene TRBJ1-2, with TRBD1 identical over 9 bases. Germline V lookup: CDR1 MDHEN, CDR2 SYDVKM. The CDR3 is made up of 15 amino acids. V shed 5 bases and J 13 bases; nucleotides not matched to a gene: 17. CDR3 in amino acids: CASSANQPGQGGGTF. CDR3 in DNA: TGTGCCAGCAGTGCAAATCAGCCGGGACAGGGTGGGGGCACCTTC.

V and J are TRBV30 and TRBJ2-1; 11 nucleotides line up with TRBD2. The CDR3 loop spans 15 amino acids. Germline values: CDR1 GTSNPN, CDR2 SVGIG (reference sequence). With V trimmed by 0 bases and J by 12 bases, 10 bases remained unmatched. CDR3 nucleotides: TGTGCCTGGAGTGTTTCCCTAGCGGGAGGTGTAGCGCAGTTCTTC. Translating gives CAWSVSLAGGVAQFF.

The chain is built from TRBV5-1 and TRBJ2-3, with 7 positions matching TRBD2. Germline-derived CDR1 and CDR2 are SGHRS and YFSETQ. CDR3 length equals 15 residues. J was trimmed by 2 bases and V by 1 base; bases with no gene match: 4. In nucleotides, the CDR3 is TGCGCCAGCAGCTTGACTAGCGATGTCACAGATACGCAGTATTTT. Translation: CASSLTSDVTDTQYF.

This clone was observed a handful of times. The chain has TRBV30 and TRBJ2-2, with 7 bases matching TRBD2. J gave up 7 bases and V 5 bases, and 7 bases lay outside the gene matches. CDR3 size: 13 residues. Germline-derived CDR1 and CDR2 are GTSNPN and SVGIG (reference sequence). In DNA form, the CDR3 reads TGTGCCTGGGCGGGAGTTTATAACGGGGAGCTGTTTTTT. Translating gives CAWAGVYNGELFF.